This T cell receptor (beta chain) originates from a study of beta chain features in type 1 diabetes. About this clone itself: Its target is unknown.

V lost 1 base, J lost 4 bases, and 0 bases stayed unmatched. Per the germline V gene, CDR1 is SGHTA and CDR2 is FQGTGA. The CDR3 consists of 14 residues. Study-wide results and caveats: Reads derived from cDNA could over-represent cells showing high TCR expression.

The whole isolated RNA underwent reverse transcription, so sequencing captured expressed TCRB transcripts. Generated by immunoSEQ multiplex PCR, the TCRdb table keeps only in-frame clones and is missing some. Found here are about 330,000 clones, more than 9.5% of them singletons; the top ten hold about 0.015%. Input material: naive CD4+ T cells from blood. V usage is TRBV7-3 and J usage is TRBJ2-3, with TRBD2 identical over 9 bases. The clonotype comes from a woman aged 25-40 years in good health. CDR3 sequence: CASSLIAGADTQYF. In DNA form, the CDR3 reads TGTGCCAGCAGCTTAATAGCGGGAGCAGATACGCAGTATTTT.